Sequencing of this TCR beta chain was carried out in a study of technical replicates of blood from a few donors. TCRdb keeps only in-frame clones here, not all; method: immunoSEQ multiplex PCR. The sample shows approximately 79,000 clones, 90% to 95% of them seen only once. The CDR3 consists of 15 residues. Looked up from germline, CDR1 is LNHDA and CDR2 is SQIVND (reference sequence). V was clipped by 1 base and J by 0 bases, with 9 bases between them. V and J are TRBV19 and TRBJ1-1; D is unclear. The sequence was obtained from a human donor in good health. The sequenced material came from T cells isolated from PBMCs. The CDR3 region has the DNA TGTGCCAGTAGTATAGGGTTCGGTCTGAACACTGAAGCTTTCTTT. It codes for CASSIGFGLNTEAFF.